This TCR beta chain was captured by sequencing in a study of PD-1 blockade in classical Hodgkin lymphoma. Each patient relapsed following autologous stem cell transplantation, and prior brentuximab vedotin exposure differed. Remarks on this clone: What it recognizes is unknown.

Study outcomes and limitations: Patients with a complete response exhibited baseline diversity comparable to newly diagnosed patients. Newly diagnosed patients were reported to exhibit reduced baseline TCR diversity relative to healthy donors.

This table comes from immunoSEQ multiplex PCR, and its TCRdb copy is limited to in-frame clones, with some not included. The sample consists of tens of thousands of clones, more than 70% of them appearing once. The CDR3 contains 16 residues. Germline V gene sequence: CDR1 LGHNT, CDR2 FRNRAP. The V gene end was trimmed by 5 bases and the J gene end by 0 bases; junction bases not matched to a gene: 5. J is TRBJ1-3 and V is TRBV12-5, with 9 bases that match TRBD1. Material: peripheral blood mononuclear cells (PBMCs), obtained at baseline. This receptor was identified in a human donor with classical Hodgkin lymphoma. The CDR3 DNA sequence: TGTGCTAGTGGTCCTGGACAGGGGCTCTCTGGAAACACCATATATTTT. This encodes CASGPGQGLSGNTIYF.